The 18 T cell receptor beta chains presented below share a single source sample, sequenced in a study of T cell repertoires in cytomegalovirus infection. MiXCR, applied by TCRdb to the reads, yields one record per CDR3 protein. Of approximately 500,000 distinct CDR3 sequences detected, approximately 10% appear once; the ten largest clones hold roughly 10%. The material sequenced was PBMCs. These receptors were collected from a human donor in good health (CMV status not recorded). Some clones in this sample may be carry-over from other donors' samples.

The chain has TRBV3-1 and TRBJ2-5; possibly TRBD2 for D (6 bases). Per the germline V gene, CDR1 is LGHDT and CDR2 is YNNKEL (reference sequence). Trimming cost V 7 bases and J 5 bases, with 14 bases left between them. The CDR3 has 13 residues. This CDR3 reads CASTFVGGETQYF. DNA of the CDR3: TGTGCCAGCACCTTCGTAGGAGGGGAGACCCAGTACTTC.

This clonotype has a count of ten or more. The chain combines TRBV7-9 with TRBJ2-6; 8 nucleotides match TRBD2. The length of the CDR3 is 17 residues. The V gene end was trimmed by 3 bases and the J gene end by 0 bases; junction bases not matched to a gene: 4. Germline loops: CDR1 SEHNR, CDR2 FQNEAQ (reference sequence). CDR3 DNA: TGTGCCAGCAGCTTGATAAGCGGGAGCTCTGGGGCCAACGTCCTGACTTTC. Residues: CASSLISGSSGANVLTF.

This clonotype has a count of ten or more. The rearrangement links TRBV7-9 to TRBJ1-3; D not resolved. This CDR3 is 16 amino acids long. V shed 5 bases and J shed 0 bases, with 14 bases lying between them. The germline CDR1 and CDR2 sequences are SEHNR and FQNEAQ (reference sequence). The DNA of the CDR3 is TGTGCCAGCAGCCATTTGGGCCGAGGCTCTGGAAACACCATATATTTT. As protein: CASSHLGRGSGNTIYF.

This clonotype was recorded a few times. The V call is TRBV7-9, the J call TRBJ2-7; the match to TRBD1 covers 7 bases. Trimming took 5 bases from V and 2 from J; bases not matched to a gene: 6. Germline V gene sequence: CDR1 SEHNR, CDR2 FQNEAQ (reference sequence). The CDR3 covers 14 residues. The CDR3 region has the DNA TGTGCCAGCAGCCCCCTAGACAGGGCCTACGAGCAGTACTTC. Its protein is CASSPLDRAYEQYF.

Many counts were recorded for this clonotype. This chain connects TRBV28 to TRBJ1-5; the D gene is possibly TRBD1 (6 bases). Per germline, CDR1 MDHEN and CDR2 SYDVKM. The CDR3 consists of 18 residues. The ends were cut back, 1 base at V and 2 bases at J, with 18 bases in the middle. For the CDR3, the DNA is TGTGCCAGCAGTTTATATTATTCGGTCAGGGGAGGCAATCAGCCCCAGCATTTT. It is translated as CASSLYYSVRGGNQPQHF.

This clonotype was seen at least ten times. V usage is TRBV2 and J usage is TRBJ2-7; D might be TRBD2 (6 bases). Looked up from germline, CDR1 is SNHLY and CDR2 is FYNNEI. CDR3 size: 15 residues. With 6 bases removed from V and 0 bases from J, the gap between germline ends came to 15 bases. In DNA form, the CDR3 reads TGTGCCAGCAGCGGGAGACAAATTAGCTCCTACGAGCAGTACTTC. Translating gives CASSGRQISSYEQYF.

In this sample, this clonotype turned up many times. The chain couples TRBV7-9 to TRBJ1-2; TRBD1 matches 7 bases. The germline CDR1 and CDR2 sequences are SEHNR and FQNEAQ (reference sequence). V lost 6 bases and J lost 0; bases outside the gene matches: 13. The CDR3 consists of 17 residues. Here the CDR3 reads CASRGSFRQGTNYGYTF. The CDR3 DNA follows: TGTGCCAGCAGAGGTTCGTTTCGACAGGGAACTAACTATGGCTACACCTTC.

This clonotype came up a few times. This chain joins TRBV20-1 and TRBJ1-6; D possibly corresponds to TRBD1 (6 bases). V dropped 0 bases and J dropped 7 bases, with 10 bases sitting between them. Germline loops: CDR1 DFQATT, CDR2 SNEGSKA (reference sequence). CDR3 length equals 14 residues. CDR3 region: CSAREDRFNSPLHF. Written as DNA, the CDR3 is TGCAGTGCTAGAGAAGACAGGTTCAATTCACCCCTCCACTTT.

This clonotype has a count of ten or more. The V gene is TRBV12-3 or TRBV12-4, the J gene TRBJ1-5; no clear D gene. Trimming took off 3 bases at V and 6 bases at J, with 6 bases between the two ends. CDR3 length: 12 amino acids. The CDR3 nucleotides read TGTGCCAGCAGTTTCAGGCGTCAGCCCCAGCATTTT. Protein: CASSFRRQPQHF.

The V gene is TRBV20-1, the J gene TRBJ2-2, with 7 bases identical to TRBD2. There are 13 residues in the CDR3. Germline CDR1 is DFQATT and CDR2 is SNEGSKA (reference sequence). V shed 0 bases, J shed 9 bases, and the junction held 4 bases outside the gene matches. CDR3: CSAREPGGWELFF. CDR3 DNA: TGCAGTGCTAGAGAGCCGGGAGGCTGGGAGCTGTTTTTT.

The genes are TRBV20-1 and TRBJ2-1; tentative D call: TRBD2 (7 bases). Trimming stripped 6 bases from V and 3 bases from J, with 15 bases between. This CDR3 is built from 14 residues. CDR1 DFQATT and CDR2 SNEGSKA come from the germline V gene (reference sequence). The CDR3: CSAEEGGVYNEQFF. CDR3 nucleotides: TGCAGTGCAGAAGAGGGGGGGGTCTACAATGAGCAGTTCTTC.

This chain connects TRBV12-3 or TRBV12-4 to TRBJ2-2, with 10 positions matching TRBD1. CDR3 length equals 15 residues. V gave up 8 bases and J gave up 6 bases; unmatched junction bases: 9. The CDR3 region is CASEDRGRRSGELFF. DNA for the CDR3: TGTGCCAGCGAAGACAGGGGGCGCCGCTCCGGGGAGCTGTTTTTT.

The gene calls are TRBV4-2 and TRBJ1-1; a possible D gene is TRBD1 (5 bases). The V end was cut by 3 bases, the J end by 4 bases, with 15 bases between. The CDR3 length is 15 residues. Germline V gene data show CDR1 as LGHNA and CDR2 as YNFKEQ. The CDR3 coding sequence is TGTGCCAGCAGCCAGGAAAGCAGGGTGGGCACTGAAGCTTTCTTT. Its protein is CASSQESRVGTEAFF.

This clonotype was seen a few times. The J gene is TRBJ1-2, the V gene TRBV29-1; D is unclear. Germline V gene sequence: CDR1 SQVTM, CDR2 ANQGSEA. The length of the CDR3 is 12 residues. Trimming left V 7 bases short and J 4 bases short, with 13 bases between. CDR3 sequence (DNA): TGCAGCGCTAATGAGGGATCCTATGGCTACACCTTC. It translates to CSANEGSYGYTF.

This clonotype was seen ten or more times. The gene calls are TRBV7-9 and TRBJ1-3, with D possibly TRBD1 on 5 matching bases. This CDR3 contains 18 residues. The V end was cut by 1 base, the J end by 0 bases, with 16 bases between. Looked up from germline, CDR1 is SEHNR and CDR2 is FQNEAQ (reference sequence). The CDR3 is CASSLVPSEGLSGNTIYF. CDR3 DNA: TGTGCCAGCAGCTTAGTACCCTCCGAGGGGCTCTCTGGAAACACCATATATTTT.

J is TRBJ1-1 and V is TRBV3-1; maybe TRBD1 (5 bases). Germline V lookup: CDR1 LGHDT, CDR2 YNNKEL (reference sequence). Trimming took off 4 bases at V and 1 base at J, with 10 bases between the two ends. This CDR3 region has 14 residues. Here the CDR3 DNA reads TGTGCCAGCAGCCGGGACTGGAGGAACACTGAAGCTTTCTTT. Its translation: CASSRDWRNTEAFF.

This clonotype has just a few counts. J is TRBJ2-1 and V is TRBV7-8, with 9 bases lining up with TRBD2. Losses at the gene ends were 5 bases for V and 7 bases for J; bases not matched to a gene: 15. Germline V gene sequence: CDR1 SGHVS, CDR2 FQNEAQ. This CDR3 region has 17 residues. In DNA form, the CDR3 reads TGTGCCAGCAGCCCTCGTAGCGGGAGAGAAGCTGGAAATGAGCAGTTCTTC. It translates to CASSPRSGREAGNEQFF.

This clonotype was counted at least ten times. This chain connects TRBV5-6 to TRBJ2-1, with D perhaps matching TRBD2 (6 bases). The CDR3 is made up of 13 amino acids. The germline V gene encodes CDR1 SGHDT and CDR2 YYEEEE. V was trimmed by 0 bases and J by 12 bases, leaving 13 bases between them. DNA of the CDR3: TGTGCCAGCAGCTTGGGGGAGGTGAGGAGGCAGTTCTTC. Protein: CASSLGEVRRQFF.